These T cell receptor beta chains were read from a single sample in a study of OX40 agonist ivuxolimab in advanced cancers. Method: immunoSEQ multiplex PCR; TCRdb's copy keeps in-frame clones and lacks some. The table includes 70,000 or so clones, roughly 84% detected once. The specimen was CD4+ or CD8+ T cells sorted from blood, collected in a trial of the OX40 agonist ivuxolimab. The receptors derive from an adult with an advanced solid tumor such as melanoma, head and neck, liver or kidney cancer. The CDR3 runs from the conserved cysteine through the conserved F or W. D genes are given only for firm matches. Size is omitted from some rows. Given values are once, few, many or a class for expanded clones.

TRBJ2-7	NA	TRBV29-1	NA	TGCAGCGTTGTACAGAACCCGAGCTCCTACGAGCAGTACTTC	CSVVQNPSSYEQYF
TRBJ1-2	NA	TRBV5-4	NA	TGTGCCAGCAGCTTGGACCTCGGTACCAACTATGGCTACACCTTC	CASSLDLGTNYGYTF
TRBJ1-3	NA	TRBV5-1	many	TGCGCCAGCAGCCTCGATCTCTCTGGAAACACCATATATTTT	CASSLDLSGNTIYF
TRBJ2-5	NA	TRBV5-5	NA	TGTGCCAGCAGCTTGGACATTCAAGAGACCCAGTACTTC	CASSLDIQETQYF
TRBJ1-1	NA	TRBV28	NA	TGTGCCAGCAGTTCCCCCCCAGGGATGAACACTGAAGCTTTCTTT	CASSSPPGMNTEAFF
TRBJ1-2	TRBD1	TRBV6-5	NA	TGTGCCAGCAGTTACTCTCTCCAGGGGGCGCGGAATGGCTACACCTTC	CASSYSLQGARNGYTF
TRBJ2-3	TRBD2	TRBV7-2	NA	TGTGCCAGCGGCCGGTTTTCTAGCGGTTTGGGGACTACGCAGTATTTT	CASGRFSSGLGTTQYF
TRBJ2-7	NA	TRBV2	NA	TGTGCCAGCAGTAAACAGGGTTACTACGAGCAGTACTTC	CASSKQGYYEQYF
TRBJ2-6	TRBD2	TRBV7-9	NA	TGTGCCAGCACCACAAGGGAGGGCTCTGGGGCCAACGTCCTGACTTTC	CASTTREGSGANVLTF
TRBJ2-7	TRBD1	TRBV11-3	NA	TGTGCCAGCAGCGTGGGACAGTCCTACGAGCAGTACTTC	CASSVGQSYEQYF
TRBJ1-2	NA	TRBV5-1	NA	TGCGCCAGCAGCTTGGTGCCGGAACGACTGGTTCGCTACACCTTC	CASSLVPERLVRYTF
TRBJ2-1	NA	TRBV18	NA	TGTGCCAGCTCACCACCCATAGAATTAAATGAGCAGTTCTTC	CASSPPIELNEQFF
TRBJ1-5	TRBD1	TRBV6-6	NA	TGTGCCAGCTCCACAGGGGGCTATCAGCCCCAGCATTTT	CASSTGGYQPQHF
TRBJ1-5	NA	TRBV10-3	NA	TGTGCCATCAGTGATGAATTTGGAGGTAAGGGCAATCAGCCCCAGCATTTT	CAISDEFGGKGNQPQHF
TRBJ2-7	NA	TRBV28	NA	TGTGCCAGCAGTACCCCCGGACTTTCCTACGAGCAGTACTTC	CASSTPGLSYEQYF
TRBJ2-2	NA	TRBV7-3	few	TGTGCCAGCAGCTTAACATCGACAGACACCGGGGAGCTGTTTTTT	CASSLTSTDTGELFF
TRBJ1-6	NA	TRBV19	once	TGTGCCAGTAGGGGAGGGGGTCGTTATAATTCACCCCTCCACTTT	CASRGGGRYNSPLHF
TRBJ1-1	NA	TRBV9	NA	TGTGCCAGCAGCCCAAAAGGGACATACCCCTCAATGAACACTGAAGCTTTCTTT	CASSPKGTYPSMNTEAFF
TRBJ2-5	NA	TRBV29-1	NA	TGCAGCGTTGCGGCAGTCCAAGAGACCCAGTACTTC	CSVAAVQETQYF
TRBJ2-7	NA	TRBV6-1	once	TGTGCCAGCAGTGAACTCCCGGGCAGGGGTGGCTCCTACGAGCAGTACTTC	CASSELPGRGGSYEQYF
TRBJ2-3	TRBD2	TRBV9	NA	TGTGCCAGCAGCTATAGCGGGAGGCGCACAGATACGCAGTATTTT	CASSYSGRRTDTQYF
TRBJ2-7	TRBD1	TRBV2	NA	TGTGCCAGCAGTGAAAGTCGGGGGACAGGGTTTTCCTACGAGCAGTACTTC	CASSESRGTGFSYEQYF
TRBJ2-5	TRBD2	TRBV30	NA	TGTGCCTGGAGGCCCCCGGGGGGTCGAGAGACCCAGTACTTC	CAWRPPGGRETQYF
TRBJ2-5	NA	TRBV18	NA	TGTGCCAGCTCACCAAACGGTGGGGACCAAGAGACCCAGTACTTC	CASSPNGGDQETQYF
TRBJ1-2	NA	TRBV19	NA	TGTGCCAGTAGTGGGCAGGCTTCTAACTATGGCTACACCTTC	CASSGQASNYGYTF
TRBJ2-1	NA	TRBV5-6	NA	TGTGCCAGCAGCTTGACAGATACCCACCCCAATGAGCAGTTCTTC	CASSLTDTHPNEQFF
TRBJ2-1	NA	TRBV4-1	NA	TGCGCCAGCAGCCACCCCGAATACAATGAGCAGTTCTTC	CASSHPEYNEQFF
TRBJ1-5	TRBD1	TRBV25-1	NA	TGTGCCAGCAGTGGACAGGGAGAGGGCAATCAGCCCCAGCATTTT	CASSGQGEGNQPQHF
TRBJ2-3	NA	TRBV5-1	NA	TGCGCCAGCAGCCCTGCTGGAGGGGGCACGTATACGCAGTATTTT	CASSPAGGGTYTQYF
TRBJ1-1	NA	TRBV5-1	once	TGCGCCAGCAGCTTGTCCTCTCCGGTCTCAAGGAAACGTGAAGCTTTCTTT	CASSLSSPVSRKREAFF
TRBJ1-1	TRBD1	TRBV7-9	NA	TGTGCCAGCAGCCCAAGGGGGCTAGACACTGAAGCTTTCTTT	CASSPRGLDTEAFF
TRBJ2-1	TRBD2	TRBV30	NA	TGTGCCTGGATGTACCCAAGCGGGAGGGAGACTGAGCAGTTCTTC	CAWMYPSGRETEQFF
TRBJ2-5	NA	TRBV9	NA	TGTGCCAGCAGCGTGACCGGGACGGTCCAAGAGACCCAGTACTTC	CASSVTGTVQETQYF
TRBJ2-6	NA	TRBV19	NA	TGTGCCAGTAAGGCAGAACTACATTCCTCTGGGGCCAACGTCCTGACTTTC	CASKAELHSSGANVLTF
TRBJ1-5	NA	TRBV5-1	NA	TGCGCCAGCAGCCGTTCTGGGTCAGGGCAGCCCCAGCATTTT	CASSRSGSGQPQHF
TRBJ2-4	NA	TRBV19	NA	TGTGCCAGTAGCCGGGCGGGGGCAGGGCCGGAAGGGGCCAAAAACATTCAGTACTTC	CASSRAGAGPEGAKNIQYF
TRBJ2-7	TRBD1	TRBV7-9	NA	TGTGCCAGCAGCCAGGGGGACAGCCCGACCTACGAGCAGTACTTC	CASSQGDSPTYEQYF
TRBJ2-1	NA	TRBV15	once	TGTGCCACCAGCAGACAGCCTAGCGAAAGCTCCTACAATGAGCAGTTCTTC	CATSRQPSESSYNEQFF
TRBJ1-5	NA	TRBV19	NA	TGTGCCAGTAGTCCTCATGAAAATCAGCCCCAGCATTTT	CASSPHENQPQHF